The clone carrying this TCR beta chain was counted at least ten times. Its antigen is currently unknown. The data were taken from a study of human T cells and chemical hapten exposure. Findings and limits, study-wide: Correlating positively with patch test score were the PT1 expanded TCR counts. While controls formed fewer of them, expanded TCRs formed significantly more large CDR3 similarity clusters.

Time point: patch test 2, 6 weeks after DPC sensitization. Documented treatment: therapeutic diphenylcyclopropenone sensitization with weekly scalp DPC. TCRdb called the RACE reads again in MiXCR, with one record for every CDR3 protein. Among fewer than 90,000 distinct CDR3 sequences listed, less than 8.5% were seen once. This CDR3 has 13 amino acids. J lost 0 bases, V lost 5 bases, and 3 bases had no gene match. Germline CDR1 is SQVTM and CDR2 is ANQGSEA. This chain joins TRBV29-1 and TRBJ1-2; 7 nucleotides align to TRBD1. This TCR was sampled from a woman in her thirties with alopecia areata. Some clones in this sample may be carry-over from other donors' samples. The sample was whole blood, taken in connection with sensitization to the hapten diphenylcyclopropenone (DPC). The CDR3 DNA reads TGCAGCGTTACGACAGGGACTAACTATGGCTACACCTTC. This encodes CSVTTGTNYGYTF.